This T cell receptor (beta chain) was recorded in a study of cytomegalovirus exposure and HLA in healthy donors. Findings and limits, study-wide: Most TCR sequences showed up rarely, but some public TCRs showed up in many donors.

As to this clone: Its target is not known.

The V segment lost 0 bases and the J segment 8 bases; nucleotides outside the gene matches: 6. Looked up from germline, CDR1 is SGHRS and CDR2 is YFSETQ. There are 15 residues in the CDR3. Profiling relied on immunoSEQ multiplex PCR, and the TCRdb table lists in-frame clones only, not all of them. The sample lists approximately 150,000 clones, approximately 90% seen once, with about 0.64% in the top ten. The J gene is TRBJ2-4, the V gene TRBV5-1; the match to TRBD1 covers 9 bases. The sequence came from a man aged 18 to 29 in good health and CMV-seronegative. Sequencing used PBMCs. CDR3 nucleotides: TGCGCCAGCAGCTTGGCTGGGACAGGGAGAGACATTCAGTACTTC. As protein: CASSLAGTGRDIQYF.